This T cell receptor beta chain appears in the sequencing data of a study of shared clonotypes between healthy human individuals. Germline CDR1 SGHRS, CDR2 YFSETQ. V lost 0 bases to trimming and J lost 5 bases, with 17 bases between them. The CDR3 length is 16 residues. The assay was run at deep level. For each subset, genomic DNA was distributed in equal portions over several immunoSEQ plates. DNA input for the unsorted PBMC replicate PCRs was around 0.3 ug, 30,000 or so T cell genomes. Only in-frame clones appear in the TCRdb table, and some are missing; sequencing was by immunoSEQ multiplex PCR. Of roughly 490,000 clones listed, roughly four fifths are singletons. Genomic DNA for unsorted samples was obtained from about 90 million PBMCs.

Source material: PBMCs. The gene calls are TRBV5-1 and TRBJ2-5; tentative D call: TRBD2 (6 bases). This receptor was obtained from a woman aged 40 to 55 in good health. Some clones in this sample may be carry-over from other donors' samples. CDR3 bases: TGCGCCAGCAGCTTGGGACCGACGGATGCGGGGGAGACCCAGTACTTC. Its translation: CASSLGPTDAGETQYF.